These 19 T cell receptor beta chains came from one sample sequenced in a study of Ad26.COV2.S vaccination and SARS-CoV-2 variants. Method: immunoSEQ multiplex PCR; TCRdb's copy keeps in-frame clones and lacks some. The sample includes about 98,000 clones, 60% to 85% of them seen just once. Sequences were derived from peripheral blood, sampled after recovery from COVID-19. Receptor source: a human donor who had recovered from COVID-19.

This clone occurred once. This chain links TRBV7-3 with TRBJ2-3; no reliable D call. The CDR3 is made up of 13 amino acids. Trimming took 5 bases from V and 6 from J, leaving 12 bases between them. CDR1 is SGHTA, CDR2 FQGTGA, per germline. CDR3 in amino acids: CASSLPTADTQYF. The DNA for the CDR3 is TGTGCCAGCAGCCTACCGACTGCCGATACGCAGTATTTT.

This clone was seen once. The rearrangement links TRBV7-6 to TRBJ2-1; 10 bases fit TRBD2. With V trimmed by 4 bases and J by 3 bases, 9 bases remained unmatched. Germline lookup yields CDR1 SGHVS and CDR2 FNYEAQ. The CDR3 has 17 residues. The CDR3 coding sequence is TGTGCCAGCAGCTCTAAGGCTAGCGGGGGATTCTACAATGAGCAGTTCTTC. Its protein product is CASSSKASGGFYNEQFF.

The CDR3 DNA sequence: TGTGCCAGTAGTATAGGGAGAGGGGGCTTGAACACTGAAGCTTTCTTT. Its translation is CASSIGRGGLNTEAFF. The chain joins TRBV19 to TRBJ1-1; 7 nucleotides agree with TRBD1. The V and J ends lost 1 base and 0 bases, in that order; junction bases with no gene match: 5. CDR3 size: 16 residues. The germline V gene has CDR1 LNHDA and CDR2 SQIVND (reference sequence). The entire variable domain, with the rest obtained from reference TRBV19 and TRBJ1-1, is as follows: DGGITQSPKYLFRKEGQNVTLSCEQNLNHDAMYWYRQDPGQGLRLIYYSQIVNDFQKGDIAEGYSVSREKKESFPLTVTSAQKNPTAFYLCASSIGRGGLNTEAFFGQGTRLTVV.

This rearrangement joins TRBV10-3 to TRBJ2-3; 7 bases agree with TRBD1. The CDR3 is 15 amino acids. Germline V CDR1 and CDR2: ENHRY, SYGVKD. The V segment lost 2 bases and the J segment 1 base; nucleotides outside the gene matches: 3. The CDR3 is CAISESGTGTDTQYF. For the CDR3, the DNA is TGTGCCATCAGTGAGAGTGGGACAGGCACAGATACGCAGTATTTT.

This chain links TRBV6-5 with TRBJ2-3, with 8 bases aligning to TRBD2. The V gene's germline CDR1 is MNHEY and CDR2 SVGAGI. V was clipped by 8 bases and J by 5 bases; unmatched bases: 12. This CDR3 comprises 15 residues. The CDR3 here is CASGARGGPGDTQYF. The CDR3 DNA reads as TGTGCCAGCGGGGCTCGCGGGGGGCCAGGAGATACGCAGTATTTT.

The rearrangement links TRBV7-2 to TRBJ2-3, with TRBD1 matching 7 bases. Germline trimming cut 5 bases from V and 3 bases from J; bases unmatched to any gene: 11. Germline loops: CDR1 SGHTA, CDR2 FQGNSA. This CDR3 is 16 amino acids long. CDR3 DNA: TGTGCCAGCAGCGTTGGAAGGGGGCGGGTTACAGATACGCAGTATTTT. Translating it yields CASSVGRGRVTDTQYF.

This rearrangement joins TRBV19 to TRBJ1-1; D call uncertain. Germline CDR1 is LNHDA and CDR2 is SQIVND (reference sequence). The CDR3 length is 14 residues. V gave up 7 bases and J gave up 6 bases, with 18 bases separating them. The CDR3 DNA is TGTGCCAGTATCTCATTGGAAGGGAGCGCTGAAGCTTTCTTT. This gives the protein CASISLEGSAEAFF.

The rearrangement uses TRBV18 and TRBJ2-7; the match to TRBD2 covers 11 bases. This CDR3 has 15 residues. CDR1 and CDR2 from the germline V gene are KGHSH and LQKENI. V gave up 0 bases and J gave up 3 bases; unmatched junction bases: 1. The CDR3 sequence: CASSPPLAGGYEQYF. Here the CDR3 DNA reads TGTGCCAGCTCACCACCGCTAGCGGGGGGCTACGAGCAGTACTTC.

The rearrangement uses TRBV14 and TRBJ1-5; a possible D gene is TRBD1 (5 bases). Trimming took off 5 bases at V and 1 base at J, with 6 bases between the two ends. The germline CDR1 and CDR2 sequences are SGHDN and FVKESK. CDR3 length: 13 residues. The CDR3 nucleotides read TGTGCCAGCAGCGGGGGAAGCAATCAGCCCCAGCATTTT. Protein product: CASSGGSNQPQHF. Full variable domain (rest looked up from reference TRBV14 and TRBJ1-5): EAGVTQFPSHSVIEKGQTVTLRCDPISGHDNLYWYRRVMGKEIKFLLHFVKESKQDESGMPNNRFLAERTGGTYSTLKVQPAELEDSGVYFCASSGGSNQPQHFGDGTRLSIL.

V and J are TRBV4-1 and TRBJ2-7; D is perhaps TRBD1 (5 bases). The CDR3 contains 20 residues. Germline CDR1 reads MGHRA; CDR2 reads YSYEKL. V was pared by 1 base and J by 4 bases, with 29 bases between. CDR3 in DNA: TGCGCCAGCAGCCAAGTATTCTGCGGTTCGCCAGGGCCCACGCATTACGAGCAGTACTTC. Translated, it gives CASSQVFCGSPGPTHYEQYF.

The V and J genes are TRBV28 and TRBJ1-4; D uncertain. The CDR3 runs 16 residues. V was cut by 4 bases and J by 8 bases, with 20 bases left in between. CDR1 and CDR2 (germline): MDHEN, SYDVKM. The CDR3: CASSSASRGEQEKLFF. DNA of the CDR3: TGTGCCAGCAGTTCGGCCAGCCGGGGAGAACAGGAAAAACTGTTTTTT.

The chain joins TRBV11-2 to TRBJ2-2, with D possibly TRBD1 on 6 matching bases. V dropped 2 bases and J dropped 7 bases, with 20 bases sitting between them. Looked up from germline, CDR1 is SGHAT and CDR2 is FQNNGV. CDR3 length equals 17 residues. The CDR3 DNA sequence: TGTGCCAGCAGCTTAACCTTTCAGGGGCGGTCTGGCGGGGAGCTGTTTTTT. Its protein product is CASSLTFQGRSGGELFF. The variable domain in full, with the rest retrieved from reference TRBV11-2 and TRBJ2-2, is EAGVAQSPRYKIIEKRQSVAFWCNPISGHATLYWYQQILGQGPKLLIQFQNNGVVDDSQLPKDRFSAERLKGVDSTLKIQPAKLEDSAVYLCASSLTFQGRSGGELFFGEGSRLTVL.

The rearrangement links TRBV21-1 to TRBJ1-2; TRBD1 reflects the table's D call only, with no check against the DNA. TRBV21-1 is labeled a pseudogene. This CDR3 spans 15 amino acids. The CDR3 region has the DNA TGTGCCAGCAGCACCGGCAGGGCGCCTAACTATGGCTACACCTTC. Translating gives CASSTGRAPNYGYTF.

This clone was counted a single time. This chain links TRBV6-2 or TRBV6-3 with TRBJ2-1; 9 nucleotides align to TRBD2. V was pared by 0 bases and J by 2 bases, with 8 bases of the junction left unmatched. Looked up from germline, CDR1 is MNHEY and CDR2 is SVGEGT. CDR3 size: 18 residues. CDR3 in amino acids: CASSYSMGGGAPYNEQFF. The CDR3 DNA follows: TGTGCCAGCAGTTACTCCATGGGCGGGGGGGCCCCCTACAATGAGCAGTTCTTC.

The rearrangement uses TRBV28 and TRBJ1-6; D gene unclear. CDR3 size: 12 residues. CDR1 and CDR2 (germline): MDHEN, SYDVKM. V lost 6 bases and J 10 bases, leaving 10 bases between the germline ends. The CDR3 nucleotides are TGTGCCAGCAGGCTCTTCGGCTCACCCCTCCACTTT. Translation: CASRLFGSPLHF.

CDR3 nucleotides: TGTGCCAGCAGCCCGGACGGTTCTGGGGAGCAGTACTTC. It specifies CASSPDGSGEQYF. V and J are TRBV7-6 and TRBJ2-7, with D unclear. Deletions cut 5 bases from V and 7 bases from J, with 15 bases between. Germline values: CDR1 SGHVS, CDR2 FNYEAQ. This CDR3 comprises 13 residues.

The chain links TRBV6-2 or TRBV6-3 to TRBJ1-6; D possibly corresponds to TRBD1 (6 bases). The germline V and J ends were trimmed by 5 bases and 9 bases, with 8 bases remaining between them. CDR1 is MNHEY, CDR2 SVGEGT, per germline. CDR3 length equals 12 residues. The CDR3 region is CASSDRRSPLHF. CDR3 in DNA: TGTGCCAGCAGTGACAGGCGTTCACCCCTCCACTTT.

CDR3 nucleotide sequence: TGTGCCAGCAGCCGCACTGGGACAGGTATCTACGAGCAGTACTTC. Its protein is CASSRTGTGIYEQYF. The V gene is TRBV5-4, the J gene TRBJ2-7; 8 bases are shared with TRBD1. The CDR3 is 15 residues long. The J segment lost 3 bases and the V segment lost 4 bases, leaving 9 bases of the junction unmatched. Germline V CDR1 and CDR2: SGHNT, YYREEE (reference sequence).

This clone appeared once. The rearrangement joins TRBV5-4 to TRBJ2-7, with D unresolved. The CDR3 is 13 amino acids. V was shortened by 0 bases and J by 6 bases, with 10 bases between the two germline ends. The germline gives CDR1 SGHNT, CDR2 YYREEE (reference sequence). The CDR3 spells CASSLEAWGEQYF. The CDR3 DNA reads TGTGCCAGCAGCTTGGAGGCCTGGGGCGAGCAGTACTTC.